These 3 T cell receptor beta chains were all obtained from the same sample, sequenced in a study of T cells after yellow fever vaccination. TCRdb passed the 5' RACE reads through MiXCR, listing each CDR3 protein once. The top ten hold more than 0.85% of the sample, which has 200,000 or so distinct CDR3 sequences, roughly 6.2% seen once. The source was CD4+ T cells sorted from PBMCs, collected on the day of the yellow fever booster vaccination. The receptors shown here come from a man aged 25-40 years who received the YFV17D yellow fever vaccine.

This clonotype was picked up many times. V and J are TRBV4-3 and TRBJ2-2, with a possible D match to TRBD1 (5 bases). Between the trimmed V and J ends, which lost 0 bases and 5 bases, there was a span of 16 bases. The CDR3 consists of 17 residues. The germline gives CDR1 LGHNA, CDR2 YSLEER. The CDR3 sequence: CASSQDLMGPPTGELFF. DNA for the CDR3: TGCGCCAGCAGCCAAGACTTGATGGGGCCCCCGACCGGGGAGCTGTTTTTT.

This clonotype occurred many times. The chain recombines TRBV6-2 or TRBV6-3 with TRBJ2-3; D gene uncertain. Germline loops: CDR1 MNHEY, CDR2 SVGEGT. The CDR3 runs to 15 residues. V was shortened by 5 bases and J by 3 bases, with 15 bases between the two germline ends. The CDR3 spells CASSRTSAVTDTQYF. As DNA, the CDR3 is TGTGCCAGCAGTCGGACGAGCGCTGTAACAGATACGCAGTATTTT.

This clonotype came up many times. The V call is TRBV5-1, the J call TRBJ2-3, with D possibly being TRBD1 (6 bases). Trimming removed 3 bases from V and 3 bases from J, with 17 bases in between. Germline V CDR1 and CDR2: SGHRS, YFSETQ. CDR3 size: 16 residues. The chain's CDR3 is CASSYHRVIGTDTQYF. CDR3 in DNA: TGCGCCAGCAGCTACCACAGGGTAATCGGGACAGATACGCAGTATTTT.